What follows are 5 T cell receptor beta chains derived from one specimen sequenced in a study of human T cells and chemical hapten exposure. TCRdb used MiXCR to reprocess the RACE reads, holding one entry per CDR3 protein. The sample lists 150,000 to 200,000 distinct CDR3 sequences, roughly 25% occurring once. Time point given: patch test 3, about 24 weeks after DPC sensitization. Treatment described: therapeutic diphenylcyclopropenone sensitization with weekly scalp DPC. The specimen was whole blood, collected in connection with sensitization to the hapten diphenylcyclopropenone (DPC). Source of these receptors: a woman aged 18-30 years with alopecia areata. Some clones in this sample may be carry-over from other donors' samples.

This clonotype appeared a few times. The chain joins TRBV10-3 to TRBJ1-5, with D tentatively TRBD1 (5 bases). The CDR3 extends over 16 amino acids. V lost 4 bases and J lost 2, with 15 bases in between. Per germline, CDR1 ENHRY and CDR2 SYGVKD. The CDR3 sequence: CAISGQLGEGNQPQHF. The CDR3 DNA reads TGTGCCATCAGTGGGCAGTTAGGGGAGGGCAATCAGCCCCAGCATTTT.

The chain couples TRBV18 to TRBJ1-6, with unresolved D. CDR3 size: 14 residues. CDR1 KGHSH and CDR2 LQKENI come from the germline V gene. The ends were cut back, 3 bases at V and 6 bases at J, with 9 bases in the middle. The CDR3 coding sequence is TGTGCCAGCTCACCCGACGTAGGTAATTCACCCCTCCACTTT. It is translated as CASSPDVGNSPLHF.

This clonotype was found many times. The chain uses TRBV11-2 and TRBJ2-1; D may be TRBD1 (6 bases). Germline V lookup: CDR1 SGHAT, CDR2 FQNNGV. The CDR3 runs to 14 residues. V gave up 4 bases and J gave up 9 bases, with 16 bases separating them. DNA for the CDR3: TGTGCCAGCAGCTCGTCTTACAGGGCTGGTGAGCAGTTCTTC. It yields the protein CASSSSYRAGEQFF.

The chain links TRBV5-1 to TRBJ1-4; a weak D match, TRBD1 (6 bases). V was shortened by 4 bases and J by 2 bases, with 9 bases between the two germline ends. This CDR3 has 14 amino acids. Germline V CDR1 and CDR2: SGHRS, YFSETQ. In DNA form, the CDR3 reads TGCGCCAGCAGCATGGACAGTACTAATGAAAAACTGTTTTTT. Its translation is CASSMDSTNEKLFF. Combining the CDR3 with reference TRBV5-1 and TRBJ1-4 gives the whole variable domain KAGVTQTPRYLIKTRGQQVTLSCSPISGHRSVSWYQQTPGQGLQFLFEYFSETQRNKGNFPGRFSGRQFSNSRSEMNVSTLELGDSALYLCASSMDSTNEKLFFGSGTQLSVL.

The chain uses TRBV20-1 and TRBJ2-5; no firm D call. Trimming removed 0 bases from V and 4 bases from J, with 12 bases in between. Germline loops: CDR1 DFQATT, CDR2 SNEGSKA (reference sequence). The CDR3 sequence is 14 residues long. CDR3 DNA: TGCAGTGCTAGAGATCAAGGTTGGCTAGAGACCCAGTACTTC. Protein: CSARDQGWLETQYF.